One sample yielded the 26 T cell receptor beta chains listed below, sequenced in a study of T and B cells in COVID-19 patients (dated by TCRdb to about 2020). TRB repertoires were amplified using about 220-500 ng of genomic DNA isolated from blood. Sequencing was performed on an Illumina MiSeq. Multiplex PCR with BIOMED2 TRB-A/B primer pools was used to amplify the TRB rearrangements. TCRdb took the public reads, trimmed them with fastp at Q25, ran MiXCR for clone calling and kept in-frame beta chains. CDR3 protein duplicates are merged, each entry listing the most common genes and DNA. The sample yields around 23,000 distinct CDR3 sequences; under 30% were counted once. Roughly 2.8% of the sample is in the top ten clones. The sample was blood. All receptors come from a human donor who had recovered from COVID-19.

Relative to its sample, this clonotype is medium-sized. V gene TRBV29-1 combines with J gene TRBJ2-3; D not certain. The V end lost 7 bases, the J end lost 5 bases, and 16 bases lay between the germline ends. This CDR3 comprises 13 residues. Looked up from germline, CDR1 is SQVTM and CDR2 is ANQGSEA. The CDR3 coding sequence is TGCAGCGCTGTACTAATGGGAAAAGATACGCAGTATTTT. It translates to CSAVLMGKDTQYF.

The chain uses TRBV18 and TRBJ2-3; 7 bases agree with TRBD2. With V trimmed by 3 bases and J by 1 base, 10 bases remained unmatched. The CDR3 covers 17 residues. Per the germline V gene, CDR1 is KGHSH and CDR2 is LQKENI. CDR3 sequence reads: CASSPRGRATGTDTQYF. The DNA for the CDR3 is TGTGCCAGCTCACCGCGGGGGAGGGCGACTGGCACAGATACGCAGTATTTT.

The J gene is TRBJ2-2, the V gene TRBV12-3 or TRBV12-4; weak D call: TRBD2 (7 bases). The CDR3 spans 14 residues. The germline V and J ends were trimmed by 10 bases and 7 bases, with 19 bases remaining between them. In DNA, the CDR3 is TGTGCCACCCTTTCGGAGGGGGGGGACGGGGAGCTGTTTTTT. Translation gives CATLSEGGDGELFF.

The V call is TRBV30, the J call TRBJ1-2; 8 positions match TRBD1. Germline CDR1 reads GTSNPN; CDR2 reads SVGIG (reference sequence). This CDR3 contains 12 residues. Trimming took 5 bases from V and 5 from J; bases not matched to a gene: 4. CDR3 coding DNA: TGTGCCTGGGCGGGACAGGAGTATGGCTACACCTTC. This gives the protein CAWAGQEYGYTF.

The rearrangement uses TRBV6-5 and TRBJ2-3; a weak D match, TRBD2 (6 bases). The length of the CDR3 is 16 residues. Looked up from germline, CDR1 is MNHEY and CDR2 is SVGAGI. Trimming cost V 7 bases and J 2 bases, with 19 bases left between them. CDR3: CASKMDLGGTTDTQYF. The DNA for the CDR3 is TGTGCCAGCAAGATGGACCTGGGGGGTACCACAGATACGCAGTATTTT.

The CDR3 nucleotides are TGCAGTGCTAGAGATATGAAAGGGGTCTACAATGAGCAGTTCTTC. This sequence encodes CSARDMKGVYNEQFF. The chain couples TRBV20-1 to TRBJ2-1, with D possibly matching TRBD1 (5 bases). The CDR3 is 15 amino acids. Germline loops: CDR1 DFQATT, CDR2 SNEGSKA (reference sequence). V was cut by 0 bases and J by 3 bases, with 12 bases left in between.

This clonotype was observed at least ten times. V usage is TRBV15 and J usage is TRBJ2-7; 7 bases line up with TRBD2. Germline CDR1 LNHNV, CDR2 YYDKDF (reference sequence). This CDR3 has 15 amino acids. Trimming at V came to 1 base and at J to 0 bases, leaving 3 bases not matched to a gene. The CDR3 nucleotides read TGTGCCACCAGCAGAGTCCCTAGCGGCTCCTACGAGCAGTACTTC. Protein product: CATSRVPSGSYEQYF.

By proportion, this clonotype is medium-sized (0.01 to 0.1%). CDR3 sequence reads: CASSPELQREENEQFF. The CDR3 DNA reads as TGTGCCAGCTCACCCGAACTCCAGCGGGAGGAGAATGAGCAGTTCTTC. The rearrangement links TRBV18 to TRBJ2-1; the match to TRBD2 covers 9 bases. Trimming cost V 3 bases and J 7 bases; bases outside gene matches: 10. Germline V gene lookup returns CDR1 KGHSH and CDR2 LQKENI. This CDR3 contains 16 residues.

A few counts support this clonotype. This sequence joins TRBV30 and TRBJ1-1; a weak D match, TRBD1 (5 bases). The V and J ends lost 4 bases and 0 bases respectively, with 15 bases between them. The CDR3 consists of 15 residues. CDR1 and CDR2 (germline): GTSNPN, SVGIG (reference sequence). CDR3 sequence (DNA): TGTGCCTGGACTCATCCGGGGGACCTGAACACTGAAGCTTTCTTT. This codes for CAWTHPGDLNTEAFF.

The V call is TRBV6-6, the J call TRBJ1-5; the D is unclear. The germline V gene has CDR1 MNHNY and CDR2 SVGAGI (reference sequence). Trimming shortened V by 5 bases and J by 4 bases, and 18 bases separated the two germline ends. This CDR3 is built from 16 residues. In DNA, the CDR3 is TGTGCCAGCAGTGGGGAGGTAGTAACATTGAATCAGCCCCAGCATTTT. Protein: CASSGEVVTLNQPQHF.

The rearrangement links TRBV24-1 to TRBJ2-7, with 7 bases identical to TRBD1. Losses at the gene ends were 3 bases for V and 0 bases for J; bases not matched to a gene: 7. Per the germline V gene, CDR1 is KGHDR and CDR2 is SFDVKD. This CDR3 comprises 16 residues. CDR3 sequence reads: CATSDRDSLISYEQYF. Written as DNA, the CDR3 is TGTGCCACCAGTGATCGGGACAGCCTTATCTCCTACGAGCAGTACTTC.

In its sample, this clonotype was seen a few times. The V and J genes are TRBV6-4 and TRBJ2-1; TRBD1 is a possible D gene (6 bases). V shed 4 bases and J shed 4 bases, with 14 bases lying between them. Germline V gene data show CDR1 as MRHNA and CDR2 as SNTAGT. This CDR3 spans 15 amino acids. The CDR3 DNA is TGTGCCAGCAGTGCCCGGGACAATACTTACAATGAGCAGTTCTTC. Its protein is CASSARDNTYNEQFF.

This clonotype was detected only a few times. The V and J genes are TRBV10-3 and TRBJ2-3, with TRBD1 matching 12 bases. The CDR3 spans 15 residues. Germline V gene lookup returns CDR1 ENHRY and CDR2 SYGVKD. The trim removed 6 bases at V and 2 bases at J, leaving 3 bases unmatched. The CDR3 coding sequence is TGTGCCATCAGACTGGGACAGGGGGCCACAGATACGCAGTATTTT. This translates into CAIRLGQGATDTQYF.

By sample fraction, this clonotype is medium-sized. CDR3 DNA sequence: TGTGCCAGTAGCAGGACCGAAAACTCCTACAATGAGCAGTTCTTC. It yields the protein CASSRTENSYNEQFF. The V call is TRBV19, the J call TRBJ2-1; unclear D gene. The germline V and J ends were trimmed by 6 bases and 0 bases, with 12 bases remaining between them. Germline V gene data show CDR1 as LNHDA and CDR2 as SQIVND (reference sequence). This CDR3 is built from 15 residues.

This clonotype came up a few times. The genes are TRBV30 and TRBJ2-7, with D perhaps assigned TRBD1 or TRBD2 (5 bases each). This CDR3 has 11 residues. Germline lookup yields CDR1 GTSNPN and CDR2 SVGIG (reference sequence). Deletions cut 3 bases from V and 4 bases from J, with 7 bases between. CDR3 region: CAWRGVYEQYF. The DNA for the CDR3 is TGTGCCTGGAGGGGGGTTTACGAGCAGTACTTC.

Comment on this clonotype: A read error is possible here, since a much larger clone lies one base away. The CDR3 bases are TGTGCCAGCAGCCCGGGGACAGCGAACACTGAAGCTTTCTTT. It codes for CASSPGTANTEAFF. The genes are TRBV11-1 and TRBJ1-1; TRBD1 aligns across 7 bases. The V gene end was trimmed by 5 bases and the J gene end by 1 base; junction bases not matched to a gene: 4. CDR1 is SGHAT, CDR2 FQDESV, per germline (reference sequence). The CDR3 has 14 amino acids.

This clonotype occurred a few times. The chain couples TRBV7-9 to TRBJ2-3; TRBD2 agrees at 9 bases. The V and J ends lost 2 bases and 4 bases, in that order; junction bases with no gene match: 4. Germline V gene sequence: CDR1 SEHNR, CDR2 FQNEAQ (reference sequence). The length of the CDR3 is 15 residues. DNA for the CDR3: TGTGCCAGCAGCTTACCGCGGGAGGGCTCAGATACGCAGTATTTT. Protein: CASSLPREGSDTQYF.

CDR3 residues: CASRKPEGNTQYF. The CDR3 region has the DNA TGCGCCAGCAGAAAGCCAGAAGGGAATACGCAGTATTTT. V is TRBV5-1 and J is TRBJ2-3; D not resolved. Trimming removed 5 bases from V and 7 bases from J, with 14 bases in between. CDR3 size: 13 residues. CDR1 SGHRS and CDR2 YFSETQ come from the germline V gene.

Only a few counts were recorded for this clonotype. The gene calls are TRBV5-4 and TRBJ2-3; D could derive from TRBD1 or TRBD2 (5 bases each). Germline CDR1 and CDR2: SGHNT and YYREEE (reference sequence). The CDR3 length is 16 residues. Trimming removed 0 bases from V and 2 bases from J, with 13 bases in between. This CDR3 is CASSLVRDHNTDTQYF. Here the CDR3 DNA reads TGTGCCAGCAGCTTGGTAAGGGACCACAACACAGATACGCAGTATTTT.

This clonotype has more than one count but fewer than ten. The chain is built from TRBV12-3 or TRBV12-4 and TRBJ2-2, with D possibly matching TRBD1 (5 bases). V lost 6 bases, J lost 4 bases, and 12 bases lay in between. The length of the CDR3 is 14 residues. This CDR3 reads CASRQGSTTGELFF. CDR3 nucleotide sequence: TGTGCCAGCAGGCAGGGTTCGACCACCGGGGAGCTGTTTTTT.

This clonotype was counted only a few times. V gene TRBV6-5 combines with J gene TRBJ2-6, with 9 bases identical to TRBD1. V shed 7 bases, J shed 2 bases, and the junction held 6 bases outside the gene matches. The CDR3 is 16 residues long. Germline CDR1 reads MNHEY; CDR2 reads SVGAGI. DNA for the CDR3: TGTGCCAGCATCACAGGGGGCGGTACTGGGGCCAACGTCCTGACTTTC. Translating it yields CASITGGGTGANVLTF.

This chain uses TRBV5-1 with TRBJ2-1; D unclear. The length of the CDR3 is 14 residues. Trimming took 0 bases from V and 4 from J, leaving 8 bases between them. The germline CDR1 and CDR2 sequences are SGHRS and YFSETQ. CDR3 DNA: TGCGCCAGCAGCTTGGCCATCAGTTACAATGAGCAGTTCTTC. Translating it yields CASSLAISYNEQFF.

The chain has TRBV6-1 and TRBJ1-3; 8 nucleotides match TRBD1. V lost 10 bases to trimming and J lost 3 bases; unmatched junction nucleotides: 5. Germline CDR1 reads MNHNS; CDR2 reads SASEGT. There are 13 residues in the CDR3. CDR3 DNA sequence: TGTGCCATCCAGGGGGCCTTTGGAAACACCATATATTTT. It codes for CAIQGAFGNTIYF.

The chain has TRBV6-1 and TRBJ2-7; TRBD1 agrees at 7 bases. Losses at the gene ends were 7 bases for V and 6 bases for J; bases not matched to a gene: 18. Germline values: CDR1 MNHNS, CDR2 SASEGT. This CDR3 has 16 residues. The chain's CDR3 is CASKGWDSVSSGEQYF. CDR3 nucleotides: TGTGCCAGCAAGGGTTGGGACAGTGTTAGCTCGGGCGAGCAGTACTTC.

This chain links TRBV5-4 with TRBJ2-4, with unresolved D. The CDR3 is 14 residues long. Germline lookup yields CDR1 SGHNT and CDR2 YYREEE (reference sequence). Trimming took 3 bases from V and 5 from J, leaving 12 bases between them. The CDR3 sequence is CASSSGDIENIQYF. The CDR3 region has the DNA TGTGCCAGCAGCTCAGGCGATATAGAAAACATTCAGTACTTC. Full variable domain (outside the CDR3, taken from reference TRBV5-4 and TRBJ2-4): ETGVTQSPTHLIKTRGQQVTLRCSSQSGHNTVSWYQQALGQGPQFIFQYYREEENGRGNFPPRFSGLQFPNYSSELNVNALELDDSALYLCASSSGDIENIQYFGAGTRLSVL.

Turning to this clonotype: Germline and junction disagree at one end, which may indicate a read error. The chain employs TRBV27 and TRBJ2-5; 8 nucleotides line up with TRBD1. Germline V lookup: CDR1 MNHEY, CDR2 SMNVEV (reference sequence). The CDR3 is 15 amino acids. For the CDR3, the DNA is TGTGTCAGCAGTTTATCGAGACAGGGGCAAGAGACCCAGTACTTC. It encodes CVSSLSRQGQETQYF.